This T cell receptor (beta chain) was found in a study of T cells in Graves' hyperthyroidism and ophthalmopathy. The source material, RNA transcripts, was used to amplify TCR beta CDR3 regions. The HTBI primer set was used in a first-round RT-PCR of the TCR CDR3. TCRdb processed the multiplex PCR reads anew with MiXCR; each CDR3 protein has one entry. The sample records roughly 290,000 distinct CDR3 sequences, approximately 14% being singletons. CDR1 and CDR2 (germline): DFQATT, SNEGSKA (reference sequence). Trimming cost V 5 bases and J 1 base, with 9 bases left between them. CDR3 length: 13 residues. This clonotype was observed many times.

Sequencing used blood. This receptor was taken from a woman between 35 and 50 years old with Graves' hyperthyroidism. The chain is built from TRBV20-1 and TRBJ2-4; D gene ambiguous. The CDR3 DNA reads as TGCAGTGCTTCTGGTCGGGCCAAAAACATTCAGTACTTC. Its translation: CSASGRAKNIQYF.